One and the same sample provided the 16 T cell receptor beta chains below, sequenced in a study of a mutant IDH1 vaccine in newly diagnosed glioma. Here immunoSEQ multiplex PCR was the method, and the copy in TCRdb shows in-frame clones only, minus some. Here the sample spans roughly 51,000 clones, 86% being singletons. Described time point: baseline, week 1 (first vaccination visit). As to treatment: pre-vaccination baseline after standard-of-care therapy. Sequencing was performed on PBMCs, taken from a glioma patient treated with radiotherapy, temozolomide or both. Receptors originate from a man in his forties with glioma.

In DNA form, the CDR3 reads TGTGCCACCAGCAGGTCATCTTCACAGGGGGCGATGCGCAATCAGCCCCAGCATTTT. Amino acid sequence: CATSRSSSQGAMRNQPQHF. V is TRBV15 and J is TRBJ1-5; the match to TRBD1 covers 9 bases. The CDR3 loop spans 19 amino acids. The germline gives CDR1 LNHNV, CDR2 YYDKDF (reference sequence). V trimming: 3 bases; J trimming: 2 bases; junction bases outside the gene matches: 14.

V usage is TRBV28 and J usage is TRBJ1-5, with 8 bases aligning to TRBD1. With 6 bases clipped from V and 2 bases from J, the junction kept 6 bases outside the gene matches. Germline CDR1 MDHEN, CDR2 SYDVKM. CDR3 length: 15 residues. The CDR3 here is CASRSGQVGNQPQHF. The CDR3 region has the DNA TGTGCCAGCAGATCGGGACAGGTGGGCAATCAGCCCCAGCATTTT.

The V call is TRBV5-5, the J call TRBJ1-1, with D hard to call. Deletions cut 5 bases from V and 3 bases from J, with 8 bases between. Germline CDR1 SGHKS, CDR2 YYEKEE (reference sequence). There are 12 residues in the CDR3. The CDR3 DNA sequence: TGTGCCAGCAGTTTAAGCTACACTGAAGCTTTCTTT. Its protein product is CASSLSYTEAFF.

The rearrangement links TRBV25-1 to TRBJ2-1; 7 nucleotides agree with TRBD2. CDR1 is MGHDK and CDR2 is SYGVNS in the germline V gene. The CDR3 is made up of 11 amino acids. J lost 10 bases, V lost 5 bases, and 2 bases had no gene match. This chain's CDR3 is CASSPGLEQFF. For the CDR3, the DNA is TGTGCCAGCAGTCCGGGACTAGAGCAGTTCTTC.

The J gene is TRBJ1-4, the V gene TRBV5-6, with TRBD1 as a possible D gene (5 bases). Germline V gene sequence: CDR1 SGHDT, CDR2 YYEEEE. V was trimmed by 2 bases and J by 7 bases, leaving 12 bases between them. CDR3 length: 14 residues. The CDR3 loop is CASSLRGGGEKLFF. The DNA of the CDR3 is TGTGCCAGCAGCTTAAGGGGAGGAGGTGAAAAACTGTTTTTT.

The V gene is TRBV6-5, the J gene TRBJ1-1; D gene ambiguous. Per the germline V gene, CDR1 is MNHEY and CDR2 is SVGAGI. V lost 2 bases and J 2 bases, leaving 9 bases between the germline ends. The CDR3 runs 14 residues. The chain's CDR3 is CASSYVGSNTEAFF. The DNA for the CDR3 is TGTGCCAGCAGTTACGTGGGGTCTAACACTGAAGCTTTCTTT.

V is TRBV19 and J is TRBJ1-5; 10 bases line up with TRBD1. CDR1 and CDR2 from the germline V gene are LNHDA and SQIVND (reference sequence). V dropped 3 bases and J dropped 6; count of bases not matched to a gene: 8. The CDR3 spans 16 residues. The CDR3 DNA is TGTGCCAGTAGTATTTATGGGACAGGGGTCGTTCAGCCCCAGCATTTT. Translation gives CASSIYGTGVVQPQHF.

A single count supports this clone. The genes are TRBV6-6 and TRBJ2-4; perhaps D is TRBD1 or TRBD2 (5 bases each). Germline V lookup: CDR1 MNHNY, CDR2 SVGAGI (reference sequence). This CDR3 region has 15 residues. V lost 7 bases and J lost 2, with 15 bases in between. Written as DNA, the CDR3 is TGTGCCAGCAAATTACTCCCGGGGCCCAAAAACATTCAGTACTTC. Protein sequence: CASKLLPGPKNIQYF.

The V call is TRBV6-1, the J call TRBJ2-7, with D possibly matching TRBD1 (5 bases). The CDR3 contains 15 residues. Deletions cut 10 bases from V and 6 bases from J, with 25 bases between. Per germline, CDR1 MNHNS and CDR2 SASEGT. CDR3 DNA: TGTGCCACCATCAGGCAGCTGGTCAGGGTCGGCGAGCAGTACTTC. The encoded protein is CATIRQLVRVGEQYF.

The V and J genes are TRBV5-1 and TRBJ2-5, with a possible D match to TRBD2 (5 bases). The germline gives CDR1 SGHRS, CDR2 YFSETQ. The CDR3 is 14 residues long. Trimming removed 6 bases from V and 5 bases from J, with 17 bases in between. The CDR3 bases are TGCGCCAGCAAAGGGAGATATGGCCGGGAGACCCAGTACTTC. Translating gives CASKGRYGRETQYF.

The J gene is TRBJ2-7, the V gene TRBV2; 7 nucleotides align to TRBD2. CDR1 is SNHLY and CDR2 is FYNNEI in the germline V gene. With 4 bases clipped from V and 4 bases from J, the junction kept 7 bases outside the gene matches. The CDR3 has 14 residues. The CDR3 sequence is CASSGGGYPYEQYF. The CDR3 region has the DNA TGTGCCAGCAGTGGGGGGGGGTACCCGTACGAGCAGTACTTC.

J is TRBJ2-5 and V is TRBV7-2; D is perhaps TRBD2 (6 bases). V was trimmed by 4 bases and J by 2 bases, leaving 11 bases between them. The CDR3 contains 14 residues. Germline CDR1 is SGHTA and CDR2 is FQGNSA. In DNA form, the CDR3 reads TGTGCCAGCAGCTCAAGGGACTGGCAAGAGACCCAGTACTTC. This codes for CASSSRDWQETQYF.

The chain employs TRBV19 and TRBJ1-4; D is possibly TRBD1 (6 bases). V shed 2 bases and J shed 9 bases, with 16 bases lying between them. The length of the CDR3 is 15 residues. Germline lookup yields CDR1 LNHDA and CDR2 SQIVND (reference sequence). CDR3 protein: CASSINTGLEKKLFF. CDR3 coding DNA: TGTGCCAGTAGTATAAATACAGGGCTTGAGAAAAAACTGTTTTTT.

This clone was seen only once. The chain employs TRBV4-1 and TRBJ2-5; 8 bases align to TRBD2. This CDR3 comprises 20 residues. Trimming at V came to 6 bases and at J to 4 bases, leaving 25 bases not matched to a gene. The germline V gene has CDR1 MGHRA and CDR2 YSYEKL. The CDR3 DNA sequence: TGCGCCAGCAGTATGGGTCCAGGGTGGGTCCGGGAGGGGCGGCGAGAGACCCAGTACTTC. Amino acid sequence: CASSMGPGWVREGRRETQYF.

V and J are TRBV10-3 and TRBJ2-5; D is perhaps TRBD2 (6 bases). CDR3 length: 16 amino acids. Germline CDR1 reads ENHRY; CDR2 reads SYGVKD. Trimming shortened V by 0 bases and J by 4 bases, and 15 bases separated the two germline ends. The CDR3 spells CAISESDWGVAETQYF. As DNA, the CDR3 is TGTGCCATCAGTGAGTCCGACTGGGGGGTAGCAGAGACCCAGTACTTC.

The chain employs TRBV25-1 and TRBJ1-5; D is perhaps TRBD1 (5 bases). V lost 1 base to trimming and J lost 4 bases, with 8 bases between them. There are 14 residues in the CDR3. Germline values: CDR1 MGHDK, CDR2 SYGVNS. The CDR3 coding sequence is TGTGCCAGCAGTGAATTAGGGGAAAATCAGCCCCAGCATTTT. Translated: CASSELGENQPQHF.